This T cell receptor (beta chain) was retrieved from a study of CXCR3-negative and CXCR3-positive naive CD8 T cells. It was by 5' RACE with UMI labels that the TRB cDNA libraries were prepared. TCRdb reprocessed the 5' RACE reads and reports one entry per CDR3 protein, with no DNA. The table gives 84,000 or so distinct CDR3 sequences; the top ten clones make up 0.55% to 0.8% of it. The CDR3 extends over 12 amino acids. Germline V lookup: CDR1 DFQATT, CDR2 SNEGSKA (reference sequence). About this clonotype itself: What it binds is unknown.

Whole-study results and caveats: Partly lower CXCR3 expression followed cryopreservation, and most assays relied on fresh PBMCs. CXCR3-positive naive cells carried more hydrophobic TRB CDR3s than CXCR3-negative naive cells did.

This clonotype originated in a human donor in good health. Some clones in this sample may be carry-over from other donors' samples. The sample taken for sequencing was naive CXCR3+ CD8+ T cells from blood. Indicated subset: CD45RO-CCR7+CD27+CD95- naive CD8+ T cells expressing CXCR3 (TNR3+). The genes are TRBV20-1 and TRBJ2-7; TCRdb picks TRBD2, but there is no DNA to check that call. CDR3 loop: CSATSDPYEQYF.